One and the same sample provided the 18 T cell receptor beta chains below, sequenced in a study of tumor-infiltrating lymphocytes in localized non-small cell lung cancer. TCRdb keeps only in-frame clones here, not all; method: immunoSEQ multiplex PCR. The sample has about 6,000 clones, approximately 82% seen once; the top ten hold about 6.3%. The sample taken for sequencing was lung tumor tissue. The receptors were sampled from a human donor with non-small cell lung cancer.

Concerning this clone itself: Other nucleotide sequences from this sample produce the same CDR3. The chain has TRBV19 and TRBJ1-2; 7 bases are a match to TRBD1. The CDR3 contains 15 residues. Germline V lookup: CDR1 LNHDA, CDR2 SQIVND (reference sequence). With 3 bases clipped from V and 0 bases from J, the junction kept 4 bases outside the gene matches. In DNA form, the CDR3 reads TGTGCCAGTAGTATTTCGGGACAGACTAACTATGGCTACACCTTC. Translation: CASSISGQTNYGYTF.

The chain employs TRBV19 and TRBJ2-5; TRBD2 might be the D (5 bases). Between the trimmed V and J ends, which lost 5 bases and 2 bases, there was a span of 9 bases. The germline gives CDR1 LNHDA, CDR2 SQIVND (reference sequence). This CDR3 spans 13 amino acids. The DNA for the CDR3 is TGTGCCAGTAGTCGGACTGGGCAAGAGACCCAGTACTTC. Amino acid sequence: CASSRTGQETQYF.

This sequence joins TRBV19 and TRBJ1-3, with no clear D. The CDR3 has 15 amino acids. Germline CDR1 and CDR2: LNHDA and SQIVND (reference sequence). The V gene lost 5 bases and the J gene lost 0 bases, with 11 bases spanning the gap. CDR3 DNA sequence: TGTGCCAGTAGTTTCGACTCAAGCTCTGGAAACACCATATATTTT. It specifies CASSFDSSSGNTIYF. Looking up the rest from reference TRBV19 and TRBJ1-3 gives the full variable domain: DGGITQSPKYLFRKEGQNVTLSCEQNLNHDAMYWYRQDPGQGLRLIYYSQIVNDFQKGDIAEGYSVSREKKESFPLTVTSAQKNPTAFYLCASSFDSSSGNTIYFGEGSWLTVV.

J is TRBJ2-3 and V is TRBV9, with 11 nucleotides matching TRBD2. Germline V CDR1 and CDR2: SGDLS, YYNGEE. V trimming: 3 bases; J trimming: 4 bases; junction bases outside the gene matches: 4. The CDR3 is 15 residues long. This chain's CDR3 is CASSGSGRGADTQYF. The CDR3 DNA sequence: TGTGCCAGCAGCGGTAGCGGGAGGGGCGCAGATACGCAGTATTTT.

This chain joins TRBV28 and TRBJ1-5; D is ambiguous. Germline lookup yields CDR1 MDHEN and CDR2 SYDVKM. The CDR3 covers 12 residues. V was shortened by 1 base and J by 6 bases, with 4 bases between the two germline ends. CDR3 amino acids: CASSLLGQPQHF. CDR3 nucleotides: TGTGCCAGCAGTTTATTGGGTCAGCCCCAGCATTTT. Based on the CDR3 plus reference TRBV28 and TRBJ1-5, the full variable domain is DVKVTQSSRYLVKRTGEKVFLECVQDMDHENMFWYRQDPGLGLRLIYFSYDVKMKEKGDIPEGYSVSREKKERFSLILESASTNQTSMYLCASSLLGQPQHFGDGTRLSIL.

This chain joins TRBV19 and TRBJ2-2; D is ambiguous. The CDR3 consists of 15 residues. The V gene lost 1 base and the J gene lost 1 base, with 7 bases spanning the gap. Germline V gene sequence: CDR1 LNHDA, CDR2 SQIVND (reference sequence). CDR3 nucleotide sequence: TGTGCCAGTAGTATAGGTCCGGGGAACACCGGGGAGCTGTTTTTT. Translating gives CASSIGPGNTGELFF. Variable domain in full (rest from reference TRBV19 and TRBJ2-2): DGGITQSPKYLFRKEGQNVTLSCEQNLNHDAMYWYRQDPGQGLRLIYYSQIVNDFQKGDIAEGYSVSREKKESFPLTVTSAQKNPTAFYLCASSIGPGNTGELFFGEGSRLTVL.

This rearrangement joins TRBV4-1 to TRBJ1-1; 9 bases are a match to TRBD1. Per germline, CDR1 MGHRA and CDR2 YSYEKL. The CDR3 is made up of 15 amino acids. The V segment lost 4 bases and the J segment 1 base; nucleotides outside the gene matches: 4. The CDR3 DNA sequence: TGCGCCAGCAGCCCACAGGGGGCGGCGAACACTGAAGCTTTCTTT. Translated: CASSPQGAANTEAFF.

The chain couples TRBV7-6 to TRBJ2-7, with 9 bases identical to TRBD1. V gave up 5 bases and J gave up 3 bases; unmatched junction bases: 8. The CDR3 has 15 residues. CDR1 SGHVS and CDR2 FNYEAQ come from the germline V gene. In nucleotides, the CDR3 is TGTGCCAGCAGCACTACCGGGACAGGGAACTACGAGCAGTACTTC. Residues: CASSTTGTGNYEQYF.

In this sample, this clone turned up a few times. This sequence joins TRBV2 and TRBJ2-1, with a tentative D call TRBD2 (6 bases). Germline lookup yields CDR1 SNHLY and CDR2 FYNNEI. Trimming removed 4 bases at V and 9 bases at J, with 19 bases between. CDR3 size: 15 residues. The CDR3 coding sequence is TGTGCCAGCAGTGGACTTGGCGGGGATCGCTCTGAGCAGTTCTTC. It codes for CASSGLGGDRSEQFF. Together with reference TRBV2 and TRBJ2-1, the CDR3 gives the full variable domain: EPEVTQTPSHQVTQMGQEVILRCVPISNHLYFYWYRQILGQKVEFLVSFYNNEISEKSEIFDDQFSVERPDGSNFTLKIRSTKLEDSAMYFCASSGLGGDRSEQFFGPGTRLTVL.

In DNA, the CDR3 is TGTGCAAGTCGCTTAGGAAGAGGGACAGGGGAGGAGAACGAGCAGTACTTC. As protein: CASRLGRGTGEENEQYF. This sequence joins TRBV12-2 and TRBJ2-7; TRBD1 is the table's D call, not checked against the DNA. TRBV12-2 is tagged as a pseudogene. The CDR3 runs 17 residues.

The V call is TRBV27, the J call TRBJ2-3; 9 bases match TRBD2. The J segment lost 4 bases and the V segment lost 4 bases, leaving 15 bases of the junction unmatched. This CDR3 spans 18 amino acids. Germline CDR1 reads MNHEY; CDR2 reads SMNVEV (reference sequence). The CDR3 sequence is CASSSPGVERGDADTQYF. The CDR3 DNA follows: TGTGCCAGCAGTTCCCCCGGGGTCGAGCGGGGGGACGCAGATACGCAGTATTTT.

DNA for the CDR3: TGTGCCAGTAGTATGAGGCAGGGAGTTTTTCGGAACTATGGCTACACCTTC. Its protein is CASSMRQGVFRNYGYTF. The rearrangement uses TRBV19 and TRBJ1-2, with a weak D call TRBD1 (5 bases). Deletions cut 3 bases from V and 2 bases from J, with 19 bases between. Germline-derived CDR1 and CDR2 are LNHDA and SQIVND (reference sequence). The CDR3 is 17 amino acids. Together with reference TRBV19 and TRBJ1-2, the CDR3 gives the full variable domain: DGGITQSPKYLFRKEGQNVTLSCEQNLNHDAMYWYRQDPGQGLRLIYYSQIVNDFQKGDIAEGYSVSREKKESFPLTVTSAQKNPTAFYLCASSMRQGVFRNYGYTFGSGTRLTVV.

The chain has TRBV28 and TRBJ2-5; the match to TRBD2 covers 8 bases. CDR1 MDHEN and CDR2 SYDVKM come from the germline V gene. The CDR3 contains 14 residues. Trimming cost V 4 bases and J 5 bases; bases outside gene matches: 6. In nucleotides, the CDR3 is TGTGCCAGCAGTTACAGACCGGGGGGGGAGACCCAGTACTTC. Translating gives CASSYRPGGETQYF. The full variable domain, in which reference TRBV28 and TRBJ2-5 provide the parts outside the CDR3, is DVKVTQSSRYLVKRTGEKVFLECVQDMDHENMFWYRQDPGLGLRLIYFSYDVKMKEKGDIPEGYSVSREKKERFSLILESASTNQTSMYLCASSYRPGGETQYFGPGTRLLVL.

The chain carries TRBV29-1 and TRBJ1-2, with a weak D call TRBD1 (5 bases). CDR3 length equals 11 residues. With 3 bases removed from V and 5 bases from J, the gap between germline ends came to 7 bases. Germline V gives CDR1 SQVTM, CDR2 ANQGSEA. The CDR3 nucleotides read TGCAGCGTTGATGGGGGGTATGGCTACACCTTC. Its translation: CSVDGGYGYTF. The entire variable domain, with the rest obtained from reference TRBV29-1 and TRBJ1-2, is as follows: SAVISQKPSRDICQRGTSLTIQCQVDSQVTMMFWYRQQPGQSLTLIATANQGSEATYESGFVIDKFPISRPNLTFSTLTVSNMSPEDSSIYLCSVDGGYGYTFGSGTRLTVV.

V usage is TRBV5-1 and J usage is TRBJ1-2; D call uncertain. Trimming pared 2 bases from V and 2 bases from J, leaving 10 bases between. Germline V gives CDR1 SGHRS, CDR2 YFSETQ. There are 14 residues in the CDR3. The CDR3 DNA sequence: TGCGCCAGCAGCTTCCGAGAACAGAACTATGGCTACACCTTC. Its translation: CASSFREQNYGYTF.

The chain carries TRBV19 and TRBJ2-7; D uncertain. Germline V gives CDR1 LNHDA, CDR2 SQIVND (reference sequence). This CDR3 has 16 amino acids. V was clipped by 1 base and J by 7 bases, with 20 bases between them. The CDR3 region is CASSIGPPGRSREQYF. The CDR3 DNA is TGTGCCAGTAGTATAGGCCCCCCCGGACGGTCCCGGGAGCAGTACTTC.

The rearrangement links TRBV28 to TRBJ2-5; 10 nucleotides line up with TRBD2. CDR1 MDHEN and CDR2 SYDVKM come from the germline V gene. The CDR3 is 15 residues long. Trimming took 3 bases from V and 6 from J; bases not matched to a gene: 7. This CDR3 reads CASSFLAGEIKTQYF. The CDR3 region has the DNA TGTGCCAGCAGTTTCCTAGCGGGGGAAATTAAGACCCAGTACTTC.

The chain joins TRBV19 to TRBJ2-3, with 12 bases aligning to TRBD2. Germline CDR1 reads LNHDA; CDR2 reads SQIVND (reference sequence). This CDR3 has 18 amino acids. V gave up 2 bases and J gave up 1 base; unmatched junction bases: 7. CDR3 sequence: CASSIWLAGGPGTDTQYF. CDR3 in DNA: TGTGCCAGTAGTATATGGCTAGCGGGGGGGCCAGGCACAGATACGCAGTATTTT.